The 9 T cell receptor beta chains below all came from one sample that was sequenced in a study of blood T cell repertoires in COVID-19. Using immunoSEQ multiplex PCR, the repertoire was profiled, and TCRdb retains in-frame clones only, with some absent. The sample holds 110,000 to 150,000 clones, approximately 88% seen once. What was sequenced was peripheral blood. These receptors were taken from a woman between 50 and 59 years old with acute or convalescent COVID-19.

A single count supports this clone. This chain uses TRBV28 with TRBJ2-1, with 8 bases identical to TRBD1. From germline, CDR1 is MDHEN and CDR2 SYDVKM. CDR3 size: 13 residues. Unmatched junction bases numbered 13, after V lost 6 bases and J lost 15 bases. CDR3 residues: CASSPPPRTGTFF. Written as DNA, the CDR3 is TGTGCCAGCAGCCCTCCCCCCAGGACAGGGACGTTCTTC.

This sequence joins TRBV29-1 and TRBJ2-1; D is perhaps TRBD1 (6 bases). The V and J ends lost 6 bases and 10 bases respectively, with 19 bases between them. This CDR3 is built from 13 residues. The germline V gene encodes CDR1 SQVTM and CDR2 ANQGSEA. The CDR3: CSVEAGAPLEQFF. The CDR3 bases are TGCAGCGTGGAGGCAGGGGCCCCCCTGGAGCAGTTCTTC.

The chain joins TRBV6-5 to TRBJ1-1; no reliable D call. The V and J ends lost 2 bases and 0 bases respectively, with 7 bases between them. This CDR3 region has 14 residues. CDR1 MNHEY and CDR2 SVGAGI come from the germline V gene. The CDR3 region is CASSYKQVNTEAFF. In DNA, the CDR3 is TGTGCCAGCAGTTACAAACAAGTGAACACTGAAGCTTTCTTT.

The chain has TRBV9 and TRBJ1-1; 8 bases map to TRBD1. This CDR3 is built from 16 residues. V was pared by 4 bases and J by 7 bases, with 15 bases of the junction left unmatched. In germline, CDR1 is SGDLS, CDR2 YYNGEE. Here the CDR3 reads CASSPSYRTGTNEAFF. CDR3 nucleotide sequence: TGTGCCAGCAGCCCAAGCTATCGGACAGGGACAAATGAAGCTTTCTTT.

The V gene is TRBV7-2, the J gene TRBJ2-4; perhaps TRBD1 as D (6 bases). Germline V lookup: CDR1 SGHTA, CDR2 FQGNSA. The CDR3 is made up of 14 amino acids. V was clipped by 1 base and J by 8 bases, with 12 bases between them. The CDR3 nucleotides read TGTGCCAGCAGCTTAGGTTTTGAGGGGGACATTCAGTACTTC. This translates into CASSLGFEGDIQYF. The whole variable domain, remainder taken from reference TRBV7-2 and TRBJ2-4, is GAGVSQSPSNKVTEKGKDVELRCDPISGHTALYWYRQSLGQGLEFLIYFQGNSAPDKSGLPSDRFSAERTGGSVSTLTIQRTQQEDSAVYLCASSLGFEGDIQYFGAGTRLSVL.

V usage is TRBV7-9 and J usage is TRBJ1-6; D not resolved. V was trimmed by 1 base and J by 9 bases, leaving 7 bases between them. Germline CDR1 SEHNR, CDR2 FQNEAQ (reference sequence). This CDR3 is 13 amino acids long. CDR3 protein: CASSLDSVSPLHF. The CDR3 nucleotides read TGTGCCAGCAGCTTAGATTCCGTTTCACCCCTCCACTTT.

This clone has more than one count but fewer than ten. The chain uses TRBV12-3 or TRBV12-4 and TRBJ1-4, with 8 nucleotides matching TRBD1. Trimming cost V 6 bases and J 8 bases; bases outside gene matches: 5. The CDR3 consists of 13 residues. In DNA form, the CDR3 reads TGTGCCAGCAGGGGACAGGTGACCGAAAAACTGTTTTTT. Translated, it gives CASRGQVTEKLFF.

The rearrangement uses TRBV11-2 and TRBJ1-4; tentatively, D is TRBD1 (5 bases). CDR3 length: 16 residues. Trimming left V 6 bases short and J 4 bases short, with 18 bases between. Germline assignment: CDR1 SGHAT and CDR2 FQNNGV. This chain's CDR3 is CASRLMGPGSNEKLFF. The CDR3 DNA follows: TGTGCCAGCAGACTCATGGGGCCTGGCAGTAATGAAAAACTGTTTTTT.

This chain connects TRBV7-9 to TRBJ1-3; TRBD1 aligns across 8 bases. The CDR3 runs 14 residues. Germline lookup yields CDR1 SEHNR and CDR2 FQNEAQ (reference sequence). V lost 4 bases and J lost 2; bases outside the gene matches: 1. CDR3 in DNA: TGTGCCAGCAGCTCAGGGGGCACTGGAAACACCATATATTTT. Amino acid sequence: CASSSGGTGNTIYF. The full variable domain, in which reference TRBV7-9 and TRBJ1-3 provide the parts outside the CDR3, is DTGVSQNPRHKITKRGQNVTFRCDPISEHNRLYWYRQTLGQGPEFLTYFQNEAQLEKSRLLSDRFSAERPKGSFSTLEIQRTEQGDSAMYLCASSSGGTGNTIYFGEGSWLTVV.